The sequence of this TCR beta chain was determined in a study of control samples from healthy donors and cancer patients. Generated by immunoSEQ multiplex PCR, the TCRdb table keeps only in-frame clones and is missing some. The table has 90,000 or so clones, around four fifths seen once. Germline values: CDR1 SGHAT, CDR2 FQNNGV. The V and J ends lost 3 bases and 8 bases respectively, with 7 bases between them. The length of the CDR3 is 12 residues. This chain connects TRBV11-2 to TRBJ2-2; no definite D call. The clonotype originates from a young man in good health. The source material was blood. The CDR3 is CASSFALGELFF. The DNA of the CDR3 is TGTGCCAGCAGCTTCGCTTTAGGGGAGCTGTTTTTT.